One and the same sample provided the 11 T cell receptor beta chains below, sequenced in a study of CD8 T cells in Susac syndrome. An input of about 0.45 to 1 ug of RNA was subjected to reverse transcription using random hexamers. TCRdb passed the immunoSEQ multiplex PCR reads through MiXCR, listing each CDR3 protein once. Among 100,000 to 150,000 distinct CDR3 sequences listed, more than 80% were seen once. Sequencing was done on a sample of CD8+ T cells from PBMCs. The receptors here all came from a human donor with multiple sclerosis.

V usage is TRBV4-1 and J usage is TRBJ2-3; no clear D. This CDR3 contains 15 residues. CDR1 and CDR2 from the germline V gene are MGHRA and YSYEKL. Trimming shortened V by 5 bases and J by 4 bases, and 16 bases separated the two germline ends. CDR3 nucleotide sequence: TGCGCCAGCAGCAGTGTTAAGGATCGGGCAGATACGCAGTATTTT. Protein sequence: CASSSVKDRADTQYF.

This clonotype is a singleton in its sample. The genes are TRBV4-1 and TRBJ1-2; TRBD1 matches 7 bases. The length of the CDR3 is 14 residues. Germline V lookup: CDR1 MGHRA, CDR2 YSYEKL. V was pared by 2 bases and J by 3 bases, with 3 bases of the junction left unmatched. DNA of the CDR3: TGCGCCAGCAGCCAAACAGGGGTGGACTATGGCTACACCTTC. Its translation: CASSQTGVDYGYTF.

The chain recombines TRBV4-1 with TRBJ2-1, with 8 nucleotides matching TRBD2. The CDR3 is 16 residues long. J lost 7 bases, V lost 2 bases, and 10 bases had no gene match. The germline gives CDR1 MGHRA, CDR2 YSYEKL. CDR3 region: CASSQPLSGGANEQFF. The CDR3, as DNA: TGCGCCAGCAGCCAACCCCTATCGGGGGGGGCGAATGAGCAGTTCTTC.

The chain links TRBV4-1 to TRBJ2-7; D ambiguous. CDR1 is MGHRA and CDR2 is YSYEKL in the germline V gene. The CDR3 extends over 14 amino acids. The V end lost 1 base, the J end lost 3 bases, and 10 bases lay between the germline ends. The DNA for the CDR3 is TGCGCCAGCAGCCAAGCCGGCAGCGTCTACGAGCAGTACTTC. Its translation: CASSQAGSVYEQYF.

The chain is built from TRBV19 and TRBJ2-7, with D possibly matching TRBD2 (6 bases). Germline lookup yields CDR1 LNHDA and CDR2 SQIVND (reference sequence). V was clipped by 1 base and J by 2 bases, with 9 bases between them. There are 14 residues in the CDR3. The CDR3, as DNA: TGTGCCAGTAGTATAGGCGGAGGGCCCTACGAGCAGTACTTC. Residues: CASSIGGGPYEQYF.

The chain joins TRBV6-1 to TRBJ2-7, with D possibly TRBD2 on 5 matching bases. The CDR3 loop spans 15 amino acids. Germline CDR1 MNHNS, CDR2 SASEGT. The V gene lost 6 bases and the J gene lost 3 bases, with 18 bases spanning the gap. This CDR3 is CASRDGMRDYYEQYV. CDR3 coding DNA: TGTGCCAGCAGGGATGGGATGCGAGACTACTACGAGCAGTACGTC.

The CDR3 here is CASSLAWTGIGNEQFF. DNA of the CDR3: TGTGCCAGCAGCTTAGCCTGGACAGGGATAGGGAATGAGCAGTTCTTC. The gene calls are TRBV11-2 and TRBJ2-1, with 8 bases that match TRBD1. The V and J ends lost 1 base and 7 bases, in that order; junction bases with no gene match: 9. CDR1 SGHAT and CDR2 FQNNGV come from the germline V gene. The CDR3 length is 16 residues.

J is TRBJ1-6 and V is TRBV11-2, with D uncertain. CDR1 and CDR2 (germline): SGHAT, FQNNGV. The germline V and J ends were trimmed by 5 bases and 9 bases, with 11 bases remaining between them. The CDR3 sequence is 13 residues long. DNA of the CDR3: TGTGCCAGCAGCATTCGGACGGGTTCACCCCTCCACTTT. Its translation is CASSIRTGSPLHF.

The rearrangement joins TRBV2 to TRBJ2-1; D may be TRBD1 or TRBD2 (6 bases each). The V end was cut by 7 bases, the J end by 4 bases, with 14 bases between. CDR3 length: 14 amino acids. Germline V gene data show CDR1 as SNHLY and CDR2 as FYNNEI. The CDR3 is CASTQRGLYNEQFF. Here the CDR3 DNA reads TGTGCCAGCACTCAACGGGGGCTTTACAATGAGCAGTTCTTC.

V and J are TRBV3-1 and TRBJ1-5; no reliable D call. With 4 bases removed from V and 0 bases from J, the gap between germline ends came to 19 bases. The CDR3 totals 18 residues. Germline V gives CDR1 LGHDT, CDR2 YNNKEL (reference sequence). In nucleotides, the CDR3 is TGTGCCAGCAGCCCCGGACGGAAATCTTACTATAGCAATCAGCCCCAGCATTTT. This sequence encodes CASSPGRKSYYSNQPQHF.

V gene TRBV29-1 combines with J gene TRBJ1-5; D remains unclear. V was clipped by 4 bases and J by 6 bases, with 13 bases between them. This CDR3 has 13 amino acids. CDR1 SQVTM and CDR2 ANQGSEA come from the germline V gene. The DNA for the CDR3 is TGCAGCGTTGTGGAGGGAACGTCTCAGCCCCAGCATTTT. This gives the protein CSVVEGTSQPQHF.